The present T cell receptor beta chain was sequenced within a study of siplizumab effects on memory and regulatory T cells. General study findings and limits: The suppressive capacity of proliferating Tregs from siplizumab cultures remained unconfirmed.

Note on this clone: What it recognizes is unknown.

Profiling relied on immunoSEQ multiplex PCR, and the TCRdb table lists in-frame clones only, not all of them. Counted here are 95,000 to 100,000 clones, 80% to 95% occurring once; the ten biggest clones make up more than 10%. Per the germline V gene, CDR1 is MDHEN and CDR2 is SYDVKM. CDR3 length: 13 amino acids. V lost 8 bases to trimming and J lost 3 bases; unmatched junction nucleotides: 6. The chain combines TRBV28 with TRBJ2-7, with TRBD1 matching 8 bases. The source of this sequence is a human donor in good health. Sequenced input: non-Treg CD4+ T cells sorted from blood. CDR3 region: CASGTGEVYEQYF. CDR3 nucleotides: TGTGCCAGCGGGACAGGAGAGGTCTACGAGCAGTACTTC.